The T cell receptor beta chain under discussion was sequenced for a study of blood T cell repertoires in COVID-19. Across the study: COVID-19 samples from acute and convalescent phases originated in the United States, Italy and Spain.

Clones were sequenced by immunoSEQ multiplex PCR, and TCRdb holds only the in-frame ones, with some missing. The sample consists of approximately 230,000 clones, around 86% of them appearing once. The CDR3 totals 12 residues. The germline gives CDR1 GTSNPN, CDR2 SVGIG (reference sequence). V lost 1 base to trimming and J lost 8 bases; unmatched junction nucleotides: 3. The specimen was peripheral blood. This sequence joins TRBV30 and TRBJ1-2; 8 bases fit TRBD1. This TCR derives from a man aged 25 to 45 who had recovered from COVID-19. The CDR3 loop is CAWSGQGRGYTF. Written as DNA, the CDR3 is TGTGCCTGGAGTGGACAGGGGCGCGGCTACACCTTC.